These 20 T cell receptor beta chains were all obtained from the same sample, sequenced in a study of blood T cell repertoires in COVID-19. Assay used: immunoSEQ multiplex PCR; TCRdb lists only in-frame clones, some missing. The repertoire holds about 200,000 clones, around 86% seen once, with around 6% in the top ten. The sequencing sample was made of peripheral blood. The receptors were sampled from a man aged 55 to 70 who had recovered from COVID-19.

The J gene is TRBJ2-7, the V gene TRBV23-1; D is possibly TRBD1 (5 bases). TRBV23-1 is noted as an ORF with a role that remains uncertain. Trimming shortened V by 3 bases and J by 3 bases, and 9 bases separated the two germline ends. The CDR3 covers 13 residues. In nucleotides, the CDR3 is TGCGCCAGCAGTCACCCCGACAGCTACGAGCAGTACTTC. This codes for CASSHPDSYEQYF.

This clone occurred a few times. The chain employs TRBV2 and TRBJ2-7; D is perhaps TRBD2 (5 bases). The CDR3 has 15 amino acids. V lost 6 bases to trimming and J lost 2 bases, with 17 bases between them. Per the germline V gene, CDR1 is SNHLY and CDR2 is FYNNEI. CDR3 residues: CASRIASSLAYEQYF. The CDR3 DNA sequence: TGTGCCAGCAGGATAGCGTCTAGTCTAGCCTACGAGCAGTACTTC. Supplemented by reference TRBV2 and TRBJ2-7, the full variable domain reads EPEVTQTPSHQVTQMGQEVILRCVPISNHLYFYWYRQILGQKVEFLVSFYNNEISEKSEIFDDQFSVERPDGSNFTLKIRSTKLEDSAMYFCASRIASSLAYEQYFGPGTRLTVT.

The chain is built from TRBV6-5 and TRBJ1-1, with a tentative D call TRBD1 (5 bases). CDR1 and CDR2 (germline): MNHEY, SVGAGI. This CDR3 is 16 amino acids long. Trimming shortened V by 0 bases and J by 0 bases, and 11 bases separated the two germline ends. The CDR3 sequence: CASSYSIGGVNTEAFF. The CDR3 DNA sequence: TGTGCCAGCAGTTACTCCATCGGGGGGGTGAACACTGAAGCTTTCTTT.

The chain uses TRBV19 and TRBJ1-5; 11 bases map to TRBD1. CDR1 LNHDA and CDR2 SQIVND come from the germline V gene (reference sequence). The V gene end was trimmed by 3 bases and the J gene end by 3 bases; junction bases not matched to a gene: 4. The CDR3 totals 16 residues. CDR3 bases: TGTGCCAGTAGTATCGTGGGACAGGGGGACAATCAGCCCCAGCATTTT. This gives the protein CASSIVGQGDNQPQHF.

V is TRBV27 and J is TRBJ2-1, with D hard to call. The CDR3 covers 13 residues. Per germline, CDR1 MNHEY and CDR2 SMNVEV (reference sequence). V was clipped by 6 bases and J by 6 bases, with 12 bases between them. CDR3 sequence: CASSPGSSNEQFF. In DNA, the CDR3 is TGTGCCAGCAGCCCCGGGTCGAGCAATGAGCAGTTCTTC.

In its sample, this clone was seen a few times. This chain joins TRBV18 and TRBJ2-1; TRBD1 might be the D (6 bases). V was pared by 6 bases and J by 4 bases, with 16 bases between. Germline values: CDR1 KGHSH, CDR2 LQKENI. This CDR3 is built from 15 residues. Here the CDR3 DNA reads TGTGCCAGCTCCAAACAGGGAAGTCCTTACAATGAGCAGTTCTTC. Residues: CASSKQGSPYNEQFF.

J is TRBJ2-1 and V is TRBV7-9; 8 bases are a match to TRBD2. Germline CDR1 SEHNR, CDR2 FQNEAQ (reference sequence). This CDR3 is 14 amino acids long. Trimming removed 10 bases from V and 0 bases from J; junction bases left unmatched: 5. CDR3 protein: CATESGSSYNEQFF. CDR3 DNA: TGTGCCACCGAGAGCGGGAGCTCCTACAATGAGCAGTTCTTC.

This chain joins TRBV28 and TRBJ2-7, with 7 positions matching TRBD1. CDR3 length equals 15 residues. Looked up from germline, CDR1 is MDHEN and CDR2 is SYDVKM. V was pared by 5 bases and J by 0 bases, with 7 bases of the junction left unmatched. CDR3 nucleotide sequence: TGTGCCAGCAGTCGCCGGCCAGGGGGCTCCTACGAGCAGTACTTC. Protein sequence: CASSRRPGGSYEQYF.

The chain carries TRBV5-4 and TRBJ2-5, with D possibly matching TRBD2 (5 bases). The CDR3 totals 15 residues. Trimming stripped 0 bases from V and 2 bases from J, with 11 bases between. Looked up from germline, CDR1 is SGHNT and CDR2 is YYREEE (reference sequence). CDR3 amino acids: CASSLAGLIQETQYF. For the CDR3, the DNA is TGTGCCAGCAGCTTGGCGGGGTTGATACAAGAGACCCAGTACTTC.

V and J are TRBV7-3 and TRBJ2-1; TRBD2 matches at 7 bases. The trim removed 4 bases at V and 0 bases at J, leaving 12 bases unmatched. The V gene's germline CDR1 is SGHTA and CDR2 FQGTGA. The CDR3 runs to 18 residues. CDR3 in DNA: TGTGCCAGCAGCTCCGCCCCCGGCGGCGGGAGCTCCTACAATGAGCAGTTCTTC. Translating gives CASSSAPGGGSSYNEQFF.

This sequence joins TRBV18 and TRBJ2-3, with D possibly matching TRBD2 (6 bases). CDR3 size: 15 residues. Per the germline V gene, CDR1 is KGHSH and CDR2 is LQKENI. V lost 2 bases to trimming and J lost 0 bases, with 9 bases between them. CDR3 sequence (DNA): TGTGCCAGCTCACCATGGGGGACTAGCACAGATACGCAGTATTTT. Encoded protein: CASSPWGTSTDTQYF.

This clone appeared a few times. Here the CDR3 DNA reads TGCGCCAGCAGCCAAGGAGTAACTCCGGGACAGGCAAATGAAAAACTGTTTTTT. This gives the protein CASSQGVTPGQANEKLFF. The V and J genes are TRBV4-3 and TRBJ1-4; 8 bases line up with TRBD1. The CDR3 runs to 18 residues. The V segment lost 1 base and the J segment 5 bases; nucleotides outside the gene matches: 12. Per germline, CDR1 LGHNA and CDR2 YSLEER.

The J gene is TRBJ2-7, the V gene TRBV7-2, with D hard to call. Trimming stripped 1 base from V and 3 bases from J, with 10 bases between. CDR3 length equals 14 residues. The V gene's germline CDR1 is SGHTA and CDR2 FQGNSA. In DNA, the CDR3 is TGTGCCAGCAGCTTAGGTCCTGGAGACTACGAGCAGTACTTC. It specifies CASSLGPGDYEQYF.

V usage is TRBV25-1 and J usage is TRBJ2-5, with D possibly matching TRBD2 (6 bases). Trimming took 4 bases from V and 4 from J, leaving 13 bases between them. The CDR3 contains 14 residues. Per the germline V gene, CDR1 is MGHDK and CDR2 is SYGVNS. CDR3 nucleotides: TGTGCCAGCAGTGCCAGGACTAATCCAGAGACCCAGTACTTC. Translating it yields CASSARTNPETQYF.

The chain links TRBV10-3 to TRBJ2-1; 8 nucleotides line up with TRBD2. Germline V gives CDR1 ENHRY, CDR2 SYGVKD. The CDR3 spans 12 residues. V lost 6 bases to trimming and J lost 7 bases; unmatched junction nucleotides: 2. CDR3 coding DNA: TGTGCCATCAGAACTAGCGGTAATGAGCAGTTCTTC. This sequence encodes CAIRTSGNEQFF.

V and J are TRBV4-3 and TRBJ2-3, with TRBD1 as a possible D gene (6 bases). The CDR3 totals 14 residues. Germline CDR1 is LGHNA and CDR2 is YSLEER. The V end was cut by 3 bases, the J end by 2 bases, with 9 bases between. The CDR3 spells CASSHRTDTDTQYF. The CDR3 DNA is TGCGCCAGCAGCCACCGGACAGACACAGATACGCAGTATTTT.

The rearrangement joins TRBV9 to TRBJ2-7, with a tentative D call TRBD2 (5 bases). Germline-derived CDR1 and CDR2 are SGDLS and YYNGEE. This CDR3 has 13 amino acids. Trimming left V 3 bases short and J 2 bases short, with 9 bases between. CDR3 sequence: CASSEDGAYEQYF. In DNA form, the CDR3 reads TGTGCCAGCAGCGAGGACGGGGCCTACGAGCAGTACTTC.

This sequence joins TRBV18 and TRBJ1-4; no clear D. Germline V gives CDR1 KGHSH, CDR2 LQKENI. The ends were cut back, 5 bases at V and 0 bases at J, with 19 bases in the middle. The CDR3 loop spans 18 amino acids. As DNA, the CDR3 is TGTGCCAGCTCATCAAACGTAGTCACGTCTGCAACTAATGAAAAACTGTTTTTT. Encoded protein: CASSSNVVTSATNEKLFF.

The chain recombines TRBV4-3 with TRBJ2-1; TRBD1 aligns across 7 bases. V was pared by 0 bases and J by 9 bases, with 2 bases of the junction left unmatched. Germline assignment: CDR1 LGHNA and CDR2 YSLEER. The CDR3 runs 13 residues. The CDR3 is CASSQENRGEQFF. Written as DNA, the CDR3 is TGCGCCAGCAGCCAAGAAAACAGGGGTGAGCAGTTCTTC.

The chain employs TRBV7-8 and TRBJ1-5; D perhaps matches TRBD1 (5 bases). This CDR3 comprises 15 residues. Trimming shortened V by 5 bases and J by 0 bases, and 11 bases separated the two germline ends. The germline V gene has CDR1 SGHVS and CDR2 FQNEAQ. In DNA, the CDR3 is TGTGCCAGCAGCCAAGACAGTAATAGCAATCAGCCCCAGCATTTT. Protein: CASSQDSNSNQPQHF. Full variable domain (outside the CDR3, taken from reference TRBV7-8 and TRBJ1-5): GAGVSQSPRYKVAKRGQDVALRCDPISGHVSLFWYQQALGQGPEFLTYFQNEAQLDKSGLPSDRFFAERPEGSVSTLKIQRTQQEDSAVYLCASSQDSNSNQPQHFGDGTRLSIL.